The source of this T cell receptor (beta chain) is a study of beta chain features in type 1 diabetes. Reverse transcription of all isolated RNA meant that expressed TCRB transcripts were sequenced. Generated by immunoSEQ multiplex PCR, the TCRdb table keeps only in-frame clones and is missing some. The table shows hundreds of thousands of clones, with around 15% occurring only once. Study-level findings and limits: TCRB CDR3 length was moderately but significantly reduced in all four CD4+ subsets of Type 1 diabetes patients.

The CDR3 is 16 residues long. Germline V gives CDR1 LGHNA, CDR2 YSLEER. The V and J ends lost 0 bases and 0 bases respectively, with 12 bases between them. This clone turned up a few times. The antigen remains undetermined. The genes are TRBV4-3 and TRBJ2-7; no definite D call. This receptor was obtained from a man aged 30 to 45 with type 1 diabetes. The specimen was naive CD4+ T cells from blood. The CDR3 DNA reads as TGCGCCAGCAGCCAAGACCACCGCTCGAGCTCCTACGAGCAGTACTTC. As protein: CASSQDHRSSSYEQYF.